The 11 T cell receptor beta chains below all came from one sample that was sequenced in a study of naive and memory T cell subsets. The beta constant-region primer was an equimolar mix of two oligonucleotides covering TRBC1 and TRBC2. Ligated cDNA was amplified by four rounds of PCR with nested alpha and beta constant-region primers and SP2. Each CDR3 protein is one row after TCRdb ran MiXCR on the UMI-ligation and nested PCR reads. The sample carries roughly 4,600 distinct CDR3 sequences, 4% to 6% recorded once. Sequenced: effector memory CD8+ T cells from blood. Subset specified: effector memory, CD45RA- CD27-. The receptors come from a human donor in good health.

This clonotype was counted ten times or more. The chain links TRBV6-5 to TRBJ2-7; D unresolved. V dropped 2 bases and J dropped 3 bases, with 11 bases sitting between them. The CDR3 consists of 14 residues. CDR1 and CDR2 from the germline V gene are MNHEY and SVGAGI. The CDR3 DNA reads TGTGCCAGCAGTTACAGTGTCATCCACTACGAGCAGTACTTC. Its protein is CASSYSVIHYEQYF.

This clonotype was seen many times. The rearrangement joins TRBV7-9 to TRBJ2-3; 10 bases fit TRBD2. V shed 1 base and J 2 bases; nucleotides not matched to a gene: 6. Germline V gene data show CDR1 as SEHNR and CDR2 as FQNEAQ (reference sequence). This CDR3 contains 17 residues. The chain's CDR3 is CASSLGTSGGHTDTQYF. Written as DNA, the CDR3 is TGTGCCAGCAGCTTAGGGACTAGCGGAGGGCACACAGATACGCAGTATTTT.

At least ten counts were recorded for this clonotype. This chain connects TRBV29-1 to TRBJ1-1; no definite D call. Germline loops: CDR1 SQVTM, CDR2 ANQGSEA. This CDR3 spans 12 amino acids. The V end was cut by 2 bases, the J end by 8 bases, with 12 bases between. This CDR3 reads CSVESGRWEAFF. CDR3 nucleotide sequence: TGCAGCGTTGAATCCGGTCGATGGGAAGCTTTCTTT.

By proportion, this clonotype is medium-sized. J is TRBJ2-5 and V is TRBV15; possible D gene TRBD1, 6 bases. This CDR3 region has 14 residues. The ends were cut back, 3 bases at V and 1 base at J, with 9 bases in the middle. The germline gives CDR1 LNHNV, CDR2 YYDKDF (reference sequence). The CDR3 DNA reads as TGTGCCACCAGCAGTTTGGACAGCCAAGAGACCCAGTACTTC. It codes for CATSSLDSQETQYF.

This clonotype was recorded many times. DNA for the CDR3: TGTGCCAGCAGTCCAGAACAGGGGTACTTACAGCAGCCCCAGCATTTT. It is translated as CASSPEQGYLQQPQHF. The chain uses TRBV28 and TRBJ1-5; 7 bases are a match to TRBD1. This CDR3 is 16 amino acids long. V shed 5 bases and J 7 bases; nucleotides not matched to a gene: 14. In germline, CDR1 is MDHEN, CDR2 SYDVKM.

Ten or more counts support this clonotype. The J gene is TRBJ2-1, the V gene TRBV7-9; D is perhaps TRBD2 (5 bases). The CDR3 totals 17 residues. Germline V lookup: CDR1 SEHNR, CDR2 FQNEAQ (reference sequence). V was clipped by 5 bases and J by 9 bases, with 26 bases between them. The CDR3 reads CASSHPFPNPSRGEQFF. The DNA for the CDR3 is TGTGCCAGCAGCCACCCGTTTCCCAATCCAAGTCGGGGTGAGCAGTTCTTC.

By share, this clonotype ranks as medium-sized. This chain joins TRBV7-9 and TRBJ1-1, with 8 bases that match TRBD1. The length of the CDR3 is 13 residues. CDR1 is SEHNR and CDR2 is FQNEAQ in the germline V gene (reference sequence). The J segment lost 4 bases and the V segment lost 6 bases, leaving 4 bases of the junction unmatched. The CDR3 nucleotides are TGTGCCAGCAGGCAAACAGGGGGCACTGAAGCTTTCTTT. It is translated as CASRQTGGTEAFF.

This clonotype came up many times. This rearrangement joins TRBV27 to TRBJ2-1; D uncertain. Between the trimmed V and J ends, which lost 3 bases and 8 bases, there was a span of 11 bases. Germline V gene data show CDR1 as MNHEY and CDR2 as SMNVEV (reference sequence). This CDR3 spans 13 amino acids. CDR3 nucleotide sequence: TGTGCCAGCAGTTTTAGCTCGGGCTATGAGCAGTTCTTC. It translates to CASSFSSGYEQFF.

There are many counts of this clonotype. The chain uses TRBV5-6 and TRBJ2-7; D possibly corresponds to TRBD2 (6 bases). CDR1 and CDR2 (germline): SGHDT, YYEEEE. This CDR3 contains 14 residues. Trimming removed 5 bases from V and 6 bases from J, with 18 bases in between. The CDR3 spells CASRSPLRRGEQYF. The CDR3 nucleotides are TGTGCCAGCAGGTCCCCTTTGAGGAGGGGCGAGCAGTACTTC. The full variable domain, in which reference TRBV5-6 and TRBJ2-7 provide the parts outside the CDR3, is DAGVTQSPTHLIKTRGQQVTLRCSPKSGHDTVSWYQQALGQGPQFIFQYYEEEERQRGNFPDRFSGHQFPNYSSELNVNALLLGDSALYLCASRSPLRRGEQYFGPGTRLTVT.

The table lists this clonotype with a few counts. This chain links TRBV20-1 with TRBJ2-7, with 10 bases fitting TRBD1. This CDR3 has 16 residues. Germline lookup yields CDR1 DFQATT and CDR2 SNEGSKA (reference sequence). The trim removed 2 bases at V and 0 bases at J, leaving 7 bases unmatched. CDR3 DNA: TGCAGTGCTAGACCCCCCGGGACAGGGGACTCCTACGAGCAGTACTTC. Protein: CSARPPGTGDSYEQYF.

This clonotype has a single count. An end of the junction does not agree with germline; a read error may underlie this. The V and J genes are TRBV7-6 and TRBJ2-1; unclear D gene. The CDR3 sequence is 16 residues long. The V gene's germline CDR1 is SGHVS and CDR2 FNYEAQ. CDR3 sequence (DNA): TGTGCCAGCAGCTTAACGGATATGCTTAACTACGATGAGCAGTTCTTC. This sequence encodes CASSLTDMLNYDEQFF.